Listed here are 2 T cell receptor beta chains from one sample, sequenced in a study of T cell changes during pregnancy in multiple sclerosis. Only in-frame clones appear in the TCRdb table, and some are missing; sequencing was by immunoSEQ multiplex PCR. The table includes 65,000 to 70,000 clones, around 92% detected once. This material consisted of peripheral blood, taken in the third trimester of pregnancy. These receptors all come from a female donor in good health, enrolled as a control in a pregnancy study.

The V and J genes are TRBV7-9 and TRBJ2-2; 10 bases are shared with TRBD1. Germline trimming cut 1 base from V and 4 bases from J; bases unmatched to any gene: 6. Germline-derived CDR1 and CDR2 are SEHNR and FQNEAQ (reference sequence). The CDR3 sequence is 17 residues long. The CDR3 protein is CASSLVEGQGRTGELFF. In DNA, the CDR3 is TGTGCCAGCAGCTTAGTGGAGGGACAGGGGCGCACCGGGGAGCTGTTTTTT.

The V and J genes are TRBV7-9 and TRBJ2-1; 7 nucleotides agree with TRBD1. Trimming took 3 bases from V and 9 from J; bases not matched to a gene: 17. In germline, CDR1 is SEHNR, CDR2 FQNEAQ (reference sequence). CDR3 length: 17 residues. The CDR3 here is CASSFRDRQGGSSEQFF. Here the CDR3 DNA reads TGTGCCAGCAGCTTTAGGGACAGACAAGGAGGTTCGAGTGAGCAGTTCTTC.